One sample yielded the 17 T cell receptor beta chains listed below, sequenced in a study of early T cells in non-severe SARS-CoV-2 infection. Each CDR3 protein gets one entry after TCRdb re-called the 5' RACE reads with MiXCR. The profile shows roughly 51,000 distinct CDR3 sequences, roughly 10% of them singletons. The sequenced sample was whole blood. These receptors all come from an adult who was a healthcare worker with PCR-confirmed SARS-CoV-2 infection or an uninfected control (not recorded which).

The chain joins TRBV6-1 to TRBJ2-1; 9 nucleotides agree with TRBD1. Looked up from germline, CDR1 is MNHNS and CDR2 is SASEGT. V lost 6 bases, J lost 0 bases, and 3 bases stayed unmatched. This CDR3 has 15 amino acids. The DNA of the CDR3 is TGTGCCAGCAGACCGGGACAGGGCTCCTACAATGAGCAGTTCTTC. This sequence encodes CASRPGQGSYNEQFF.

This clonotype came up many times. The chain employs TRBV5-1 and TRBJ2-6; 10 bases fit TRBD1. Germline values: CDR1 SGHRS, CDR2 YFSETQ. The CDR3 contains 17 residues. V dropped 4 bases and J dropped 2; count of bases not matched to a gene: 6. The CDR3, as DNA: TGCGCCAGCAGCCCCGGACAGGGGGGCCCTGGGGCCAACGTCCTGACTTTC. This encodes CASSPGQGGPGANVLTF. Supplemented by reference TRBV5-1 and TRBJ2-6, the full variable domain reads KAGVTQTPRYLIKTRGQQVTLSCSPISGHRSVSWYQQTPGQGLQFLFEYFSETQRNKGNFPGRFSGRQFSNSRSEMNVSTLELGDSALYLCASSPGQGGPGANVLTFGAGSRLTVL.

The CDR3 DNA follows: TGCGCCAGCAGCTTGCAAGGGGCGGGGGAGCCCCAGCATTTT. It encodes CASSLQGAGEPQHF. This chain joins TRBV5-1 and TRBJ1-5, with D possibly matching TRBD1 (5 bases). The V and J ends lost 1 base and 8 bases respectively, with 13 bases between them. The germline gives CDR1 SGHRS, CDR2 YFSETQ. This CDR3 has 14 amino acids. The entire variable domain, with the rest obtained from reference TRBV5-1 and TRBJ1-5, is as follows: KAGVTQTPRYLIKTRGQQVTLSCSPISGHRSVSWYQQTPGQGLQFLFEYFSETQRNKGNFPGRFSGRQFSNSRSEMNVSTLELGDSALYLCASSLQGAGEPQHFGDGTRLSIL.

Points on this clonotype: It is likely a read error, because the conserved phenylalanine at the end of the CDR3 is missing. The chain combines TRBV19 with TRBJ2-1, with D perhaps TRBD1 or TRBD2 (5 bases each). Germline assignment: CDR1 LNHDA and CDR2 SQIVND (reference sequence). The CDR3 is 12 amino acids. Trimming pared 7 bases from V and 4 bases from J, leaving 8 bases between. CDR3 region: CASIGGYNEQFL. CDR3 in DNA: TGTGCCAGTATTGGGGGATACAATGAGCAGTTCCTC.

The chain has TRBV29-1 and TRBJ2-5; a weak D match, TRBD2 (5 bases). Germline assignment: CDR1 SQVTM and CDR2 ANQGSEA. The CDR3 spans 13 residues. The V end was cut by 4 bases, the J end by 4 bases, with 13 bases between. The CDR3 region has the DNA TGCAGCGTTGGTGGGCCACGGGGAGAGACCCAGTACTTC. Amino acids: CSVGGPRGETQYF.

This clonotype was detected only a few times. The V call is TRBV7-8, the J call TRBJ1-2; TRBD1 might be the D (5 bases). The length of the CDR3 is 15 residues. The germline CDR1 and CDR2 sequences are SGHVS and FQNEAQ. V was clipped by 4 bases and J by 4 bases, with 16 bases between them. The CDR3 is CASSSLQAEFYGYTF. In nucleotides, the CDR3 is TGTGCCAGCAGCTCCTTACAGGCGGAATTCTATGGCTACACCTTC.

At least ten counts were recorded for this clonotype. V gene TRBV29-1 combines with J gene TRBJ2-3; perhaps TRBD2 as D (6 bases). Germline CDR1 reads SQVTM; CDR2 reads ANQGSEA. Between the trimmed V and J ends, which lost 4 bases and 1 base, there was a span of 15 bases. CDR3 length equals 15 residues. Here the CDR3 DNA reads TGCAGCGTTGCCGTTGGGGGGACGGGCACAGATACGCAGTATTTT. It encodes CSVAVGGTGTDTQYF.

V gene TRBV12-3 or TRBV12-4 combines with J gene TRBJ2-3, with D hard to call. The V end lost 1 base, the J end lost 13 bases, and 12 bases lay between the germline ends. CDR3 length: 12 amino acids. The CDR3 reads CASSLGLRREYF. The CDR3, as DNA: TGTGCCAGCAGTTTAGGACTCCGAAGGGAGTATTTT.

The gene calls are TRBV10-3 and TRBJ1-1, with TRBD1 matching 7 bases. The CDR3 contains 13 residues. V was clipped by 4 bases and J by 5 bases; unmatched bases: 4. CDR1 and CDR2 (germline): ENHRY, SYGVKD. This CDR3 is CAISGDSKTEAFF. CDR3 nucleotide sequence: TGTGCCATCAGTGGGGACAGCAAGACTGAAGCTTTCTTT.

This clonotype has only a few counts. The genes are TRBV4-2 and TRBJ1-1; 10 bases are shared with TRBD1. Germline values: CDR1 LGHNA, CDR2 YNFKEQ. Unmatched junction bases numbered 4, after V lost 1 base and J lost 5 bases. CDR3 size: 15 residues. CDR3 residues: CASSQARTGGTEAFF. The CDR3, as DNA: TGTGCCAGCAGCCAAGCCCGGACAGGGGGAACTGAAGCTTTCTTT.

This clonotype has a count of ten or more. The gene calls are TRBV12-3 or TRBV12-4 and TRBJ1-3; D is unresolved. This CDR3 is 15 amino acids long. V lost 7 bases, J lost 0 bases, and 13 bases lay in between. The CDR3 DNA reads TGTGCCAGCAATGCCCCGGCACTCTCTGGAAACACCATATATTTT. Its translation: CASNAPALSGNTIYF.

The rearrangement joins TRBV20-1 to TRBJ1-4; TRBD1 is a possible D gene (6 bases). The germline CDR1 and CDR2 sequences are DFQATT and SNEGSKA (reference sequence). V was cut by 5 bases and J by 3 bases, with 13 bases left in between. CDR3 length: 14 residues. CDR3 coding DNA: TGCAGTGCTGGGGTCGGGGGCTCTAATGAAAAACTGTTTTTT. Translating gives CSAGVGGSNEKLFF.

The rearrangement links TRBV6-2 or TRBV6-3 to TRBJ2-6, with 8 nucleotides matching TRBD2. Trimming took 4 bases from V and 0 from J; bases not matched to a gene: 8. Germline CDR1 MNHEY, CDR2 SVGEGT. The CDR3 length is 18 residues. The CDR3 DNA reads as TGTGCCAGCAGTTCCAGAGCGGGGGAGTACTCTGGGGCCAACGTCCTGACTTTC. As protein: CASSSRAGEYSGANVLTF.

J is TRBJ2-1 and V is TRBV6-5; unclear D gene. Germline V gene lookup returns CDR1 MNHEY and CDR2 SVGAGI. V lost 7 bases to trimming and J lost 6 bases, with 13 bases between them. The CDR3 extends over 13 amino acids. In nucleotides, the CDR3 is TGTGCCAGCAACACCAAGGGTATCAATGAGCAGTTCTTC. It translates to CASNTKGINEQFF.

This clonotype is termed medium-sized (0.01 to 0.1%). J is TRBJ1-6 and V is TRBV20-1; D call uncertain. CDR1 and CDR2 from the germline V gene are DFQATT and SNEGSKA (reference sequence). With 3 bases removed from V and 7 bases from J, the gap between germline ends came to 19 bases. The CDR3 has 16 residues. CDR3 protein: CSARDQSWLENSPLHF. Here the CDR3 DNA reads TGCAGTGCTAGGGACCAGTCATGGTTGGAGAATTCACCCCTCCACTTT.

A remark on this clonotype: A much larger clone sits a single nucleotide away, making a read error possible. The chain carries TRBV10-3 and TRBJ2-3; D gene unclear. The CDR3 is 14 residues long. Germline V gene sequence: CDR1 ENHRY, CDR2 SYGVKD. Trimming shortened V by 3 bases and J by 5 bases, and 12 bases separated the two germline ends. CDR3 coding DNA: TGTGCCATCAGTGACTCCTCGAGAGGAGATACGCAGTATTTT. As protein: CAISDSSRGDTQYF.

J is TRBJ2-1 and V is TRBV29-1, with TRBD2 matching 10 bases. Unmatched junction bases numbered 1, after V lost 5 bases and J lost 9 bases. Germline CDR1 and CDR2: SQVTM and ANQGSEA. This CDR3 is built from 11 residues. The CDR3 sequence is CSVRTSGEQFF. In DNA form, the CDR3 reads TGCAGCGTTCGGACTAGCGGTGAGCAGTTCTTC.